This T cell receptor (beta chain) was sequenced for a study of T cell responses to AZD1222 COVID-19 vaccine. Sequencing used immunoSEQ multiplex PCR; TCRdb keeps in-frame clones, though not all of them. The table shows roughly 100,000 clones, with about 88% occurring only once. On this clone itself: Its antigen remains unknown.

Regarding the study as a whole: Baseline serology detected seropositivity in only a handful of AZD1222 recipients.

CDR3 length: 18 amino acids. In germline, CDR1 is SGHTA, CDR2 FQGNSA. The germline V and J ends were trimmed by 0 bases and 2 bases, with 18 bases remaining between them. The receptor was derived from an adult in good health. This chain connects TRBV7-2 to TRBJ2-3; D perhaps matches TRBD1 (5 bases). The input for sequencing was peripheral blood, taken on day 0 of AZD1222 vaccination. The CDR3 reads CASSLAFPTVILTDTQYF. As DNA, the CDR3 is TGTGCCAGCAGCTTAGCTTTCCCGACAGTTATTCTCACAGATACGCAGTATTTT. The complete variable domain, with remaining parts taken from reference TRBV7-2 and TRBJ2-3, reads GAGVSQSPSNKVTEKGKDVELRCDPISGHTALYWYRQSLGQGLEFLIYFQGNSAPDKSGLPSDRFSAERTGGSVSTLTIQRTQQEDSAVYLCASSLAFPTVILTDTQYFGPGTRLTVL.